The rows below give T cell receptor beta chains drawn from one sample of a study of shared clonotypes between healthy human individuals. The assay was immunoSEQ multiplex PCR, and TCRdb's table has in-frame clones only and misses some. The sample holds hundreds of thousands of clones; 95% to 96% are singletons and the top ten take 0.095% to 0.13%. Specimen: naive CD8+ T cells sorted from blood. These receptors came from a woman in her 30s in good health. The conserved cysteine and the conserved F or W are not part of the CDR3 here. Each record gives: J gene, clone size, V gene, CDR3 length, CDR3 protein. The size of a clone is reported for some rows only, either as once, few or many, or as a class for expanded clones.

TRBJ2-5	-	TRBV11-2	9	ASSLWETQY
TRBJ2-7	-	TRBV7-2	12	ASSPGTGGFEQY
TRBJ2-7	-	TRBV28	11	ASSSAGTYEQY
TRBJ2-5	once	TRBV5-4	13	ASSLAGSKTETQY
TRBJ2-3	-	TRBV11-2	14	ASSSSLAAITDTQY
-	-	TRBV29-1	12	SVATTGTPYEQY
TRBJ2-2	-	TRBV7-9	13	ASSNRDRRTGELF
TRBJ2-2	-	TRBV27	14	ASSLSVGTNTGELF
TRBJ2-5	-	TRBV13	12	ASSLRAVQETQY
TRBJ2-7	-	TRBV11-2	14	ASSPLLAGANYEQY
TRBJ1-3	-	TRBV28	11	ASSLGGGNTIY
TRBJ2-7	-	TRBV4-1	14	ASSQPRGGGRGEQY
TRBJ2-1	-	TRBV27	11	ASSLSNYNEQF
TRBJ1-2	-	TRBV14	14	ASSQRTGTGVYGYT
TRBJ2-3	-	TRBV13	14	ASSSPLADSTDTQY
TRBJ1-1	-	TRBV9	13	ASSVGQGGSTEAF
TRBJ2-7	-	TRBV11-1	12	ASSPAGGTYEQY
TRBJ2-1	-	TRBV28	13	ASSFLAESYNEQF
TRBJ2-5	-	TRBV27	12	ASSSWTGGETQY
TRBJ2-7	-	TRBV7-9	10	ASSPDANEQY
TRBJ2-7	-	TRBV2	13	ASSELVQSSYEQY
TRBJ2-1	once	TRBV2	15	ASRELAGVWGKDEQF
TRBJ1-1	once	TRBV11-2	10	ASTTGNTEAF
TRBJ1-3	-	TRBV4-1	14	ASSQETWDSLLTIY
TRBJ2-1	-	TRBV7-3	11	ASSLPGGVEQF
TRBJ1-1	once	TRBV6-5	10	ASSSLPGGAF
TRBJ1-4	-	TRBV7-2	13	ASSSRGATNEKLF